The sequence of this T cell receptor (beta chain) was determined in a study of cytomegalovirus exposure and HLA in healthy donors. PCR used 60 Vbeta primers and 13 Jbeta primers. The repertoire was sequenced with immunoSEQ multiplex PCR; TCRdb's copy has only in-frame clones and lacks some. Of about 150,000 clones in the sample, 75% to 85% were seen once. Per germline, CDR1 SSHAT and CDR2 FNYEAQ (reference sequence). Trimming removed 5 bases at V and 2 bases at J, with 22 bases between. The CDR3 extends over 17 amino acids. Sequencing input: PBMCs. The V and J genes are TRBV7-7 and TRBJ2-7, with D possibly TRBD2 on 5 matching bases. This TCR derives from a woman aged 30 to 39 in good health and CMV-seropositive. The CDR3 reads CASSLPLLDPGTYEQYF. DNA for the CDR3: TGTGCCAGCAGCCTGCCCCTACTAGATCCGGGCACCTACGAGCAGTACTTC.